This T cell receptor beta chain was obtained from a study of control samples from healthy donors and cancer patients. The assay was immunoSEQ multiplex PCR, and TCRdb's table has in-frame clones only and misses some. This table has approximately 70,000 clones, 90% appearing once. This sequence was found in a woman aged 45-65 years with colorectal cancer. Sequenced input: PBMCs.

As DNA, the CDR3 is TGCGCCAGCAGCTTGGCGCCGCGAAGCGGGGGACCCACTACTAGCACAGATACGCAGTATTTT. Amino acids: CASSLAPRSGGPTTSTDTQYF. The V call is TRBV5-1, the J call TRBJ2-3, with TRBD2 identical over 8 bases. This CDR3 is 21 amino acids long. V lost 0 bases and J lost 0; bases outside the gene matches: 18. The V gene's germline CDR1 is SGHRS and CDR2 YFSETQ.